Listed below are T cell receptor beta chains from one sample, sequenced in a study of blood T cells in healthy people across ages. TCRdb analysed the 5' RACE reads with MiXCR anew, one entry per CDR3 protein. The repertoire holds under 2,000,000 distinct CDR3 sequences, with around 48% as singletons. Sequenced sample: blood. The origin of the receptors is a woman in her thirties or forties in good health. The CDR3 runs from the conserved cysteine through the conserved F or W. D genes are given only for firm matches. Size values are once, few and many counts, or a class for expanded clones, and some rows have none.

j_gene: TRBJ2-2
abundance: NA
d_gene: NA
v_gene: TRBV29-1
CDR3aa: CSVKVQNTGELFF
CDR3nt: TGCAGCGTGAAGGTCCAGAACACCGGGGAGCTGTTTTTT

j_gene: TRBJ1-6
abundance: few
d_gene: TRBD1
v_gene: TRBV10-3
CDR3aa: CAIRTAGTGNSPLHF
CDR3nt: TGTGCCATCAGGACTGCCGGGACAGGAAATTCACCCCTCCACTTT

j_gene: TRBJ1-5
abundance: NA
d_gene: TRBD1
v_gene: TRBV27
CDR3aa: CASSPGQGQPQHF
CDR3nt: TGTGCCAGCAGTCCCGGACAGGGACAGCCCCAGCATTTT

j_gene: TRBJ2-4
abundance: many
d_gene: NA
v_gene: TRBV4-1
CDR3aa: CASSGGNIQYF
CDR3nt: TGCGCCAGCAGCGGGGGGAACATTCAGTACTTC

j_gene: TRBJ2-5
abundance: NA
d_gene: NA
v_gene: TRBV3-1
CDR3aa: CASSQNSGGQTQYF
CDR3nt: TGTGCCAGCAGCCAAAACTCCGGGGGGCAGACCCAGTACTTC

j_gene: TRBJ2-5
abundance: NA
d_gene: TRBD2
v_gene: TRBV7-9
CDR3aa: CASSSQWGGQETQYF
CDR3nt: TGTGCCAGCAGCTCCCAATGGGGGGGTCAAGAGACCCAGTACTTC

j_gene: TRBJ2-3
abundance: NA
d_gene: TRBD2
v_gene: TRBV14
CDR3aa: CASSQDELARITDTQYF
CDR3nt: TGTGCCAGCAGCCAAGATGAACTAGCGAGAATCACAGATACGCAGTATTTT

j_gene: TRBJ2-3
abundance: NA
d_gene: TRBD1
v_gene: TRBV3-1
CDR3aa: CASSRNRGPDTQYF
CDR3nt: TGTGCCAGCAGCCGAAACAGGGGGCCAGATACGCAGTATTTT

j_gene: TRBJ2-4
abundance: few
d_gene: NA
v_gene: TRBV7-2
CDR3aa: CASSSWVGIQYF
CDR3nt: TGTGCCAGCAGCTCATGGGTTGGCATTCAGTACTTC

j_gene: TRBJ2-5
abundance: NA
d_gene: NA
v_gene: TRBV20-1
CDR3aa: CSARDIGAQETQYF
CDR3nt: TGCAGTGCTAGAGATATAGGGGCGCAAGAGACCCAGTACTTC

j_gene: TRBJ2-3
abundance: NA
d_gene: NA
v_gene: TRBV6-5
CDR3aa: CASRPLLGTDTQYF
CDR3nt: TGTGCCAGCAGACCCCTCCTAGGGACAGATACGCAGTATTTT

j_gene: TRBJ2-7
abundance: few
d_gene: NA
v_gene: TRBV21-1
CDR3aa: CASSNAGTYEQYF
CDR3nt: TGTGCCAGCAGCAATGCGGGCACGTACGAGCAGTACTTC

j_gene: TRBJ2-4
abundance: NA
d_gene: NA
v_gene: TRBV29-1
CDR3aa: CSVAVGGTQNIQYF
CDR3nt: TGCAGCGTTGCGGTCGGGGGTACCCAAAACATTCAGTACTTC

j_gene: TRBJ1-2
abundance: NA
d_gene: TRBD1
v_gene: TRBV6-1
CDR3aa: CASSVRDRGIGYTF
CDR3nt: TGTGCCAGCAGTGTCCGGGACAGGGGGATCGGCTACACCTTC

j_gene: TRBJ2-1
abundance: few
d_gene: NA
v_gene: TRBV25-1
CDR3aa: CASSDGVKETQFF
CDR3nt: TGTGCCAGCAGTGACGGGGTAAAAGAGACCCAGTTCTTC

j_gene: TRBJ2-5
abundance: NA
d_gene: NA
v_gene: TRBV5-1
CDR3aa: CASSSKPGFPKETQYF
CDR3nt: TGCGCCAGCAGCTCGAAACCGGGGTTTCCTAAAGAGACCCAGTACTTC

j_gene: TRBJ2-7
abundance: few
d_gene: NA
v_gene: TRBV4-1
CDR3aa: CASSQDEGVSEQYF
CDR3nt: TGCGCCAGCAGCCAAGATGAGGGGGTGAGTGAGCAGTACTTC

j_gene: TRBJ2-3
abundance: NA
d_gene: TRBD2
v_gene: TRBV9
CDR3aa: CASSITSGGGDTQYF
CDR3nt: TGTGCCAGCAGCATAACTAGCGGGGGTGGAGATACGCAGTATTTT

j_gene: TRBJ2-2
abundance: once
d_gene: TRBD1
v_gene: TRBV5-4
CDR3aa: CASRFGTANTGELFF
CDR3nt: TGTGCCAGCAGGTTCGGGACAGCCAACACCGGGGAGCTGTTTTTT

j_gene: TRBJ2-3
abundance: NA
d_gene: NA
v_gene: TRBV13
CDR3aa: CASSSVKNTQYF
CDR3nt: TGTGCCAGCAGCTCCGTGAAAAATACGCAGTATTTT

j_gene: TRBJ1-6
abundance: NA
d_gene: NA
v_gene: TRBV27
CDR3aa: CASSLSGRYNSPLHF
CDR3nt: TGTGCCAGCAGTTTATCGGGCAGATATAATTCACCTCTCCACTTT

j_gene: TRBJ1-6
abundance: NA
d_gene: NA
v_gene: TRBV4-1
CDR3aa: CASSHLRGENSPLHF
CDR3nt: TGCGCCAGCAGCCATTTAAGGGGGGAGAATTCACCCCTCCACTTT

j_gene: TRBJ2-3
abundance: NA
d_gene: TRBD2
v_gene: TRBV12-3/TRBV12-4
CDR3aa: CASSFGLADTQYF
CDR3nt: TGTGCCAGCAGTTTTGGACTAGCAGATACGCAGTATTTT

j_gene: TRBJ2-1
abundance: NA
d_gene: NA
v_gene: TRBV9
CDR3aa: CASSVGGSDEQFF
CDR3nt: TGTGCCAGCAGCGTAGGAGGCTCGGATGAGCAGTTCTTC

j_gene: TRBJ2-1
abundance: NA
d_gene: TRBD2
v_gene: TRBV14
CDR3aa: CASSQERRLAGTEQFF
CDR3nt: TGTGCCAGCAGCCAAGAACGAAGACTAGCGGGGACTGAGCAGTTCTTC

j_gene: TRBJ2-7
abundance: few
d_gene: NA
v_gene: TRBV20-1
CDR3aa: CSVGGVVYEQYF
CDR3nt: TGCAGTGTTGGCGGGGTAGTCTACGAGCAGTACTTC

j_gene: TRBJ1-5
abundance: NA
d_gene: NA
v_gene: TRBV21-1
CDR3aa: CASMTGWDQPQHF
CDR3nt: TGTGCCAGCATGACAGGATGGGATCAGCCCCAGCATTTT

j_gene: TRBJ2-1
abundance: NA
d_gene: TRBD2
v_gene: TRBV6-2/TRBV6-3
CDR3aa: CASSGLSGGAGNEQFF
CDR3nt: TGTGCCAGCAGTGGCCTGAGCGGGGGGGCTGGGAATGAGCAGTTCTTC

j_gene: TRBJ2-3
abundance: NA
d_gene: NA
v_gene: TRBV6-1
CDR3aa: CASSGWVSSTDTQYF
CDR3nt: TGTGCCAGCAGTGGTTGGGTATCTAGCACAGATACGCAGTATTTT

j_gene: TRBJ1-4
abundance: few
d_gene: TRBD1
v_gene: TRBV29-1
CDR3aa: CSVEVADRDNEKLFF
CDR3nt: TGCAGCGTTGAAGTAGCCGACAGGGATAATGAAAAACTGTTTTTT

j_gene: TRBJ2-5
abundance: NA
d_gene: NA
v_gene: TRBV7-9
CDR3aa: CASISVAQAGARWETQYF
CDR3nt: TGTGCCAGCATCTCGGTCGCCCAAGCCGGGGCCCGGTGGGAGACCCAGTACTTC

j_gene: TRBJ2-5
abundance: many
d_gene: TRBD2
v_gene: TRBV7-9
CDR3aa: CASSPGLAGTQYF
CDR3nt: TGTGCCAGCAGCCCGGGACTAGCGGGGACCCAGTACTTC

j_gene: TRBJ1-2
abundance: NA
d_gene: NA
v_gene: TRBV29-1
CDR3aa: CSVQKGHDYGYTF
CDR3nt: TGCAGCGTCCAAAAGGGACACGACTATGGCTACACCTTC

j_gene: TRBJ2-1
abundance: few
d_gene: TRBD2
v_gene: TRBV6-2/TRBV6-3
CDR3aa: CASSIAGGFFDEQFF
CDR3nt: TGTGCCAGCAGTATAGCGGGGGGGTTTTTCGATGAGCAGTTCTTC

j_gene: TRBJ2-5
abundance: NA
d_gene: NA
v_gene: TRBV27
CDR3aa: CASSLGRLLETQYF
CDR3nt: TGTGCCAGCAGTTTGGGCAGGCTTTTAGAGACCCAGTACTTC

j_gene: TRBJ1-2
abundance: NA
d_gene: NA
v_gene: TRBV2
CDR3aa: CASGARAGYTF
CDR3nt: TGTGCCAGCGGAGCCAGGGCTGGCTACACCTTC

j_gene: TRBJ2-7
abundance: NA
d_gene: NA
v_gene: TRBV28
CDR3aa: CASHLIGSSSYEQYF
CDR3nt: TGTGCCAGTCACCTCATCGGCTCAAGCTCCTACGAGCAGTACTTC

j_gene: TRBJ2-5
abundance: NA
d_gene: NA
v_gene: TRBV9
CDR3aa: CASSVDEATQETQYF
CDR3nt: TGTGCCAGCAGCGTAGACGAAGCTACTCAAGAGACCCAGTACTTC

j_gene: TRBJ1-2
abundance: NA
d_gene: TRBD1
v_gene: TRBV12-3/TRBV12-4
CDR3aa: CASRGGLQGAHGYTF
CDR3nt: TGTGCCAGCAGAGGAGGATTACAGGGGGCGCATGGCTACACCTTC